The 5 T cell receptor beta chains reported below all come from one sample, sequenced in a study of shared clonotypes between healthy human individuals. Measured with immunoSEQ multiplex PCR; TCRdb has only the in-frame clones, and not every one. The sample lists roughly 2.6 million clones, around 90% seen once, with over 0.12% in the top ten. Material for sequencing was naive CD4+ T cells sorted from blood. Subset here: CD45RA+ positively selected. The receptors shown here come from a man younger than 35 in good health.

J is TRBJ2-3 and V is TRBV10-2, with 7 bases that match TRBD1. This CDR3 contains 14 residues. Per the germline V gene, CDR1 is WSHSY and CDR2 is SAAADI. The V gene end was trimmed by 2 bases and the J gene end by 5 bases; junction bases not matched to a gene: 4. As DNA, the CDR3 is TGCGCCAGCAGTGAGCGGACAGGTATAGATACGCAGTATTTT. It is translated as CASSERTGIDTQYF.

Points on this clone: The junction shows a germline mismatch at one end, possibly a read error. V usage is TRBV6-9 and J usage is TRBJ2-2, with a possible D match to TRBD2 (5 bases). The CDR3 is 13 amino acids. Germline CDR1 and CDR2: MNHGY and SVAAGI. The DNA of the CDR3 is TGTGCCAGCACGAACCCACGGCACCGGGGAGCTGTTTTT. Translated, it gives CASTNPRHRGAVF.

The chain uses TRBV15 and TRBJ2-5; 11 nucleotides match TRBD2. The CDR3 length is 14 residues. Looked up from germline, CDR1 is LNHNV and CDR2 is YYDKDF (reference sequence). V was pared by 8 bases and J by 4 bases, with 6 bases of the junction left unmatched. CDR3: CATRLAGYGETQYF. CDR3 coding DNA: TGTGCCACCCGACTAGCGGGATATGGAGAGACCCAGTACTTC.

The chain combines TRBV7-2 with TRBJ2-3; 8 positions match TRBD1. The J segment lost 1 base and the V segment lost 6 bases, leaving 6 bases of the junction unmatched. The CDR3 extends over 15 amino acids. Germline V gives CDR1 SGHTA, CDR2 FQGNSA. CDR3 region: CASSPDRVRTDTQYF. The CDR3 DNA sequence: TGTGCCAGCAGTCCGGACAGGGTACGCACAGATACGCAGTATTTT.

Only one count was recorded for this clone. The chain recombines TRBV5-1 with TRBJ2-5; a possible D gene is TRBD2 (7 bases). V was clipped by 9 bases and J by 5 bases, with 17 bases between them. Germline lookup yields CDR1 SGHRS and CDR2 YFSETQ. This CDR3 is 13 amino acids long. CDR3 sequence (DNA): TGCGCCACCCAGAGGGGGGGCGGGGAGACCCAGTACTTC. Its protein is CATQRGGGETQYF.